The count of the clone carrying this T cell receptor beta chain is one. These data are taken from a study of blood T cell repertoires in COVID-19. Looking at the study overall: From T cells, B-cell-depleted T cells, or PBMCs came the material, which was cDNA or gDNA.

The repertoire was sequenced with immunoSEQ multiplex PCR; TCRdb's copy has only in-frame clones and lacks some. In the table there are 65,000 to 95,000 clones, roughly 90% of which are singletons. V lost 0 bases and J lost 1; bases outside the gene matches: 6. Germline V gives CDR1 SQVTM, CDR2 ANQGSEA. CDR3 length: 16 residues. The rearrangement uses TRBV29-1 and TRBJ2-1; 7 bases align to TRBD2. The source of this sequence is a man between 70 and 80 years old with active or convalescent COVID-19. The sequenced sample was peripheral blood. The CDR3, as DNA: TGCAGCGTTGAAGAGTCTAGCGGTATATCCTACAATGAGCAGTTCTTC. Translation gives CSVEESSGISYNEQFF.